This entry concerns a single TCR beta chain. What this receptor recognizes is not known. The sample holds no much larger clone one base away, and base qualities are not on file. For deep sequencing, each PBMC sample was run in six replicates, with libraries mostly built from around 500 ng of input genomic DNA. The immunoSEQ hsTCRbeta kit was used to prepare TCRbeta libraries, following the manufacturer's instructions. The finished libraries were brought together in one pool at 2.5 to 3 nM, which was then read using an Illumina NovaSeq 6000 S4 flow cell. The study's processing was this. The immunoSEQ Analyzer was used for raw data preprocessing and quality control. The analysis was restricted to productive rearrangements, with each unique CDR3 amino acid sequence defining a clonotype. Repertoire clonality was estimated as the Gini-Simpson index, which was computed with the R package tcR. Student's t test was used to compare Gini indices, and Pearson correlation was used to assess associations with tumor size change. In its TCRdb copy, this immuneACCESS table keeps in-frame sequences only and misses some clones. Where compared with another copy, unresolved V genes explain less than half of these, and the others have no known cause. V and J calls and clone size are as listed in that table; D and trimming were resolved from the DNA. The sample data list over 10,000 clones, and roughly 70% of these were observed just once. Clones ranked in the top ten supply less than 4% of the sample.

The sample comes from a study of neoadjuvant anti-PD-1 for oral cavity cancer (dated by TCRdb to the early 2020s). Study-wide context: Before undergoing curative-intent surgical resection, most patients got three to four biweekly nivolumab doses at 3 mg/kg. Under RECIST 1.1, a patient counted as a responder if showing complete response, partial response or stable disease, and as a non-responder if showing progression. A fourth nivolumab dose was given around day 43 to patients without progression, and definitive surgical resection was performed in those patients on days 50-56. A 33% response rate was observed in the parent correlative cohort, in which 12 patients were included. General findings and caveats noted by the study authors: Only a few patients per response group were included in the TCR analyses, and the authors called for validation in larger cohorts. Higher pretreatment blood TCRbeta clonality and lower post-treatment tumor TCRbeta clonality were correlated with higher pretreatment blood Treg/Th17 ratios. After neoadjuvant nivolumab, T cell clonality (Gini index) in PBMCs was significantly higher in non-responders than in responders.

The sample's time point label, decoded: after neoadjuvant nivolumab, at surgical resection. None of the patients had received prior systemic or radiation treatment, and all were newly diagnosed with stage II-IVA oral cavity squamous cell carcinoma. The cohort consisted of patients with HPV-negative, locally advanced oral cavity squamous cell carcinoma. Peripheral blood mononuclear cells were analyzed directly, without maintenance or expansion in culture. Samples were obtained from a longitudinal correlative study of a single-arm phase II trial of neoadjuvant nivolumab in oral cavity squamous cell carcinoma. Genomic DNA-based TCRbeta sequencing was performed on subject-matched pre- and post-treatment PBMCs and tumors from three responders and three non-responders. Peripheral blood mononuclear cells were collected before nivolumab treatment and were collected again after treatment, at the time of surgery. Genomic DNA was isolated from PBMCs using the Maxwell RSC DNA from Cells kit.

V and J are truncated by 2 bases and 0 bases respectively, leaving an intervening sequence of 14 bases. The CDR3 numbers 17 residues from cysteine through phenylalanine. The sequence is cut down to CDR3 DNA, 51 bases in frame from base 1. CDR1 and CDR2, per the germline V gene, are SGHDN and FVKESK. This receptor was identified in a person aged 35-79 years with oral cavity squamous cell carcinoma. This receptor chain uses TRBV14 and TRBJ2-1; the D gene cannot be named for sure. The sequenced sample was PBMCs, obtained after nivolumab (anti-PD-1) treatment. The nucleotide sequence reads as follows: TGTGCCAGCAGCCAAAAAAACAGAGCCAGCTCCTACAATGAGCAGTTCTTC. It translates to CASSQKNRASSYNEQFF.